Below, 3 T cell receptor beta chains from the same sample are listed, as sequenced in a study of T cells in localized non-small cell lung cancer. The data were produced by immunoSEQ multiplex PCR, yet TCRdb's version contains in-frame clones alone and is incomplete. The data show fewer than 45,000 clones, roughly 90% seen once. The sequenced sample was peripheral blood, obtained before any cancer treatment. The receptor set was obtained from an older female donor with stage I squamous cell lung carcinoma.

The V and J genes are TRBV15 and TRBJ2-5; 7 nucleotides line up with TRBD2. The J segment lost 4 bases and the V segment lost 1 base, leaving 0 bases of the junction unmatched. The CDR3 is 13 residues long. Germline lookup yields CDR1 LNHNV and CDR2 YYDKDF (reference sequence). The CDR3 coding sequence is TGTGCCACCAGCAGAGGGGGGGGAGAGACCCAGTACTTC. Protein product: CATSRGGGETQYF.

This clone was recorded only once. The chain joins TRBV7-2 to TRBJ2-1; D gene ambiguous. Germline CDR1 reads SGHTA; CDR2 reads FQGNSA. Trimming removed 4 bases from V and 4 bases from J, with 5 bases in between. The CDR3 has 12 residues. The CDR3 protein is CASSYEYNEQFF. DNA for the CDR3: TGTGCCAGCAGCTACGAATACAATGAGCAGTTCTTC.

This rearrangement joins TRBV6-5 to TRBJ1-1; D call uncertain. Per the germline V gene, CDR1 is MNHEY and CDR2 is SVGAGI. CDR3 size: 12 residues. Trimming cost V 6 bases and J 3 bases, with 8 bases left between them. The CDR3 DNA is TGTGCCAGCAGGGACGGGTACACTGAAGCTTTCTTT. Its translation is CASRDGYTEAFF.